This is a list of T cell receptor beta chains from one sample in a study of T cells in Graves' hyperthyroidism and ophthalmopathy. TCRdb independently ran MiXCR on the multiplex PCR reads; one entry per CDR3 protein. The table includes around 500,000 distinct CDR3 sequences, about 20% detected once. The sequenced material came from blood. These receptors were collected from a woman in her seventies with Graves' ophthalmopathy. Both conserved end residues are part of each CDR3. The order of the fields is V gene, clone size, J gene, D gene, CDR3 protein, CDR3 DNA. A D gene is named only where the DNA matches it firmly. Size tells how often a clone was seen (once, few, many) or the class of an expanded clone, and some rows leave it out.

V gene: TRBV28; clone size: many; J gene: TRBJ2-7; D gene: -; CDR3 protein: CASSYLGGFSYEQYF; CDR3 DNA: TGTGCCAGCAGTTACCTTGGGGGTTTCTCCTACGAGCAGTACTTC
V gene: TRBV5-1; clone size: -; J gene: TRBJ2-2; D gene: -; CDR3 protein: CASSGSLGIGELFF; CDR3 DNA: TGCGCCAGCAGCGGATCCCTGGGGATCGGGGAGCTGTTTTTT
V gene: TRBV27; clone size: many; J gene: TRBJ2-3; D gene: -; CDR3 protein: CASSFSGISTDTQYF; CDR3 DNA: TGTGCCAGCAGTTTCTCGGGGATAAGCACAGATACGCAGTATTTT
V gene: TRBV5-1; clone size: -; J gene: TRBJ2-7; D gene: -; CDR3 protein: CASSWEAPFSYEQYF; CDR3 DNA: TGCGCCAGCAGCTGGGAGGCACCTTTCTCCTACGAGCAGTACTTC
V gene: TRBV6-6; clone size: many; J gene: TRBJ1-2; D gene: -; CDR3 protein: CASSYSRGVDYGYTF; CDR3 DNA: TGTGCCAGCAGTTACTCGCGGGGTGTAGACTATGGCTACACCTTC
V gene: TRBV11-2; clone size: few; J gene: TRBJ2-7; D gene: -; CDR3 protein: CASSLGQVGPYEQYF; CDR3 DNA: TGTGCCAGCAGCTTAGGACAGGTTGGCCCCTACGAGCAGTACTTC
V gene: TRBV7-9; clone size: few; J gene: TRBJ2-5; D gene: TRBD2; CDR3 protein: CASSLRSGRRQETQYF; CDR3 DNA: TGTGCCAGCAGCTTAAGGAGCGGGAGGAGACAAGAGACCCAGTACTTC
V gene: TRBV19; clone size: few; J gene: TRBJ1-1; D gene: -; CDR3 protein: CASSPHGPNTEAFF; CDR3 DNA: TGTGCCAGTAGTCCCCACGGACCGAACACTGAAGCTTTCTTT
V gene: TRBV11-2; clone size: -; J gene: TRBJ1-2; D gene: TRBD1; CDR3 protein: CASSSGTGGYTF; CDR3 DNA: TGTGCCAGCAGCTCCGGGACAGGGGGCTACACCTTC
V gene: TRBV12-3/TRBV12-4; clone size: many; J gene: TRBJ2-1; D gene: -; CDR3 protein: CASSPLLGSYNEQFF; CDR3 DNA: TGTGCCAGCAGCCCTCTCTTGGGCTCCTACAATGAGCAGTTCTTC
V gene: TRBV7-2; clone size: -; J gene: TRBJ2-3; D gene: TRBD2; CDR3 protein: CASSLSEVLAGTDTQYF; CDR3 DNA: TGTGCCAGCAGCTTAAGTGAGGTACTAGCGGGGACAGATACGCAGTATTTT
V gene: TRBV3-1; clone size: once; J gene: TRBJ1-2; D gene: -; CDR3 protein: CASSQVRSYGYTF; CDR3 DNA: TGTGCCAGCAGCCAAGTTCGCAGCTATGGCTACACCTTC
V gene: TRBV5-6; clone size: -; J gene: TRBJ2-5; D gene: TRBD1; CDR3 protein: CASSRDRAKTQYF; CDR3 DNA: TGTGCCAGCAGCCGAGACAGGGCAAAGACCCAGTACTTC